The clone carrying this T cell receptor beta chain was picked up a small number of times. The data originate from a study of shared T cell receptors in the human thymus. The V gene lost 6 bases and the J gene lost 7 bases, with 10 bases spanning the gap. The CDR3 has 11 amino acids. CDR1 is MDHEN, CDR2 SYDVKM, per germline. Repertoires were generated with immunoSEQ multiplex PCR, while TCRdb's copy carries only in-frame clones and drops some. The sample has roughly 550,000 clones; 78% are singletons. This sample also belongs to another study, concerning human thymus T cells.

The clonotype originates from a boy younger than two with a congenital heart defect. Sequences were obtained from thymocytes. The chain carries TRBV28 and TRBJ2-7; perhaps TRBD1 as D (5 bases). CDR3 DNA: TGTGCCAGCAGGTCAGGGCGGGAGCAGTACTTC. This translates into CASRSGREQYF.